This TCR beta chain was identified in a study of T cell repertoires in cytomegalovirus infection (dated by TCRdb to between 2018 and 2020). As for the study more broadly: Donor HLA type was relevant to the analysis, as public TCR beta signatures indicated carriage of CMV infection together with the matching HLA type. Broader findings and caveats from the paper: In the ex vivo response, HLA-C-restricted CMV-specific TCR beta clonotypes were dominant, and in two of eight donors the single most frequent clonotype came from this HLA-C-restricted group. Carriers of CMV infection plus the relevant HLA type were discriminated by the cumulative frequency of public TCR beta family members in the study cohort and in an independent roughly 340-donor cohort.

Comments on this clonotype: This clone's antigen is unknown. Within one base of it there is no much larger clone, and no base qualities were kept.

TCRdb shows the sequencer as Illumina HiSeq 1500. TCRdb took the public reads, trimmed them with fastp at Q25, ran MiXCR for clone calling and kept in-frame beta chains. Entries are consolidated by CDR3 protein sequence, retaining the most common genes and DNA. This sample lists some 120,000 distinct CDR3 sequences; over 9% were detected once. About 32% of the sample rests with the top ten. For CDR1 and CDR2, the germline V gene lists MNHNS and SASEGT. Trimming costs V 0 bases and J 10 bases, and their ends lie 13 bases apart. Including cysteine and phenylalanine, the CDR3 has 14 amino acids. The only DNA kept is the CDR3, 42 bases in frame from the first base.

The chain employs TRBV6-1 and TRBJ1-5; TRBD1 is a weak D gene call, 5 bases matching. The sequenced sample was PBMCs, sequenced either directly or after in vitro stimulation (not recorded which). The sequence was collected from a human donor in good health (CMV status not recorded). Some clones in this sample may be carry-over from other donors' samples. CDR3 protein: CASSEAAGSRPQHF. The bases read TGTGCCAGCAGTGAAGCGGCAGGGAGCAGACCCCAGCATTTT.